These 14 T cell receptor beta chains originate from one sample sequenced in a study of stem cell transplantation in POMP-related autoinflammatory disease. TCRdb's table, derived via immunoSEQ multiplex PCR, lists solely in-frame clones and lacks some. The data contain some 68,000 clones, approximately 91% of them singletons. Sample: CD4+ T cells from PBMCs, taken after stem cell transplantation. The source of these receptors is a human patient with POMP-related autoinflammation and immune dysregulation (PRAID). These T cells may partly come from the graft donor.

The chain is built from TRBV28 and TRBJ2-5; TRBD1 matches 11 bases. The V gene end was trimmed by 3 bases and the J gene end by 7 bases; junction bases not matched to a gene: 4. CDR1 and CDR2 (germline): MDHEN, SYDVKM. The CDR3 contains 14 residues. The CDR3 DNA reads as TGTGCCAGCAGTTTGGGAGGGACAGGGGGGACCCAGTACTTC. Its translation is CASSLGGTGGTQYF.

The rearrangement joins TRBV5-5 to TRBJ1-4; TRBD1 agrees at 7 bases. This CDR3 is 18 amino acids long. The V gene's germline CDR1 is SGHKS and CDR2 YYEKEE (reference sequence). The trim removed 2 bases at V and 3 bases at J, leaving 13 bases unmatched. The CDR3 region is CASSFGRGNWVPNEKLFF. The CDR3 DNA sequence: TGTGCCAGCAGCTTTGGCAGGGGGAATTGGGTCCCTAATGAAAAACTGTTTTTT.

V is TRBV5-1 and J is TRBJ2-7; the match to TRBD2 covers 7 bases. Per germline, CDR1 SGHRS and CDR2 YFSETQ. CDR3 length equals 14 residues. Trimming took 0 bases from V and 3 from J; bases not matched to a gene: 3. The CDR3 loop reads CASSLASGGYEQYF. The CDR3 coding sequence is TGCGCCAGCAGCTTGGCTAGCGGAGGCTACGAGCAGTACTTC.

The chain combines TRBV7-2 with TRBJ1-1; 7 bases agree with TRBD1. Looked up from germline, CDR1 is SGHTA and CDR2 is FQGNSA. Trimming took 5 bases from V and 1 from J; bases not matched to a gene: 4. The CDR3 has 14 amino acids. CDR3: CASSTRTGNTEAFF. The CDR3 DNA follows: TGTGCCAGCAGCACACGGACAGGGAACACTGAAGCTTTCTTT. Full variable domain (rest looked up from reference TRBV7-2 and TRBJ1-1): GAGVSQSPSNKVTEKGKDVELRCDPISGHTALYWYRQSLGQGLEFLIYFQGNSAPDKSGLPSDRFSAERTGGSVSTLTIQRTQQEDSAVYLCASSTRTGNTEAFFGQGTRLTVV.

The V call is TRBV2, the J call TRBJ1-1, with D possibly being TRBD1 (6 bases). The germline V gene has CDR1 SNHLY and CDR2 FYNNEI. The CDR3 totals 13 residues. V was trimmed by 7 bases and J by 5 bases, leaving 14 bases between them. The DNA of the CDR3 is TGTGCCAGCAATAATAGGGGGGGGACTGAAGCTTTCTTT. Its translation: CASNNRGGTEAFF.

The rearrangement links TRBV28 to TRBJ2-3; 7 nucleotides line up with TRBD2. CDR1 and CDR2 (germline): MDHEN, SYDVKM. The length of the CDR3 is 15 residues. Trimming at V came to 3 bases and at J to 0 bases, leaving 3 bases not matched to a gene. CDR3 sequence: CASSFGGISTDTQYF. The CDR3 DNA follows: TGTGCCAGCAGTTTCGGGGGGATTAGCACAGATACGCAGTATTTT.

The chain uses TRBV2 and TRBJ2-7, with a tentative D call TRBD1 (6 bases). From germline, CDR1 is SNHLY and CDR2 FYNNEI. Trimming pared 5 bases from V and 7 bases from J, leaving 12 bases between. The CDR3 covers 12 residues. For the CDR3, the DNA is TGTGCCAGCAGTTACAGGGAGAAGGAGCAGTACTTC. This codes for CASSYREKEQYF.

The chain uses TRBV7-2 and TRBJ1-1; 7 nucleotides line up with TRBD1. The CDR3 sequence is 14 residues long. Trimming cost V 2 bases and J 3 bases; bases outside gene matches: 3. CDR1 and CDR2 (germline): SGHTA, FQGNSA. CDR3 protein: CASSLQGGYTEAFF. CDR3 bases: TGTGCCAGCAGCTTACAGGGGGGTTACACTGAAGCTTTCTTT.

This clone was picked up a small number of times. This chain connects TRBV11-2 to TRBJ1-1; no clear D gene. The CDR3 covers 14 residues. The V and J ends lost 1 base and 3 bases respectively, with 9 bases between them. The germline gives CDR1 SGHAT, CDR2 FQNNGV. CDR3 DNA: TGTGCCAGCAGCTTAGCGGGAAGGGACACTGAAGCTTTCTTT. Translating gives CASSLAGRDTEAFF.

This chain joins TRBV28 and TRBJ2-1; TRBD1 aligns across 8 bases. CDR1 and CDR2 from the germline V gene are MDHEN and SYDVKM. The V and J ends lost 0 bases and 7 bases, in that order; junction bases with no gene match: 2. This CDR3 is built from 14 residues. The CDR3 loop reads CASSLWNRGNEQFF. Written as DNA, the CDR3 is TGTGCCAGCAGTTTATGGAACAGGGGGAATGAGCAGTTCTTC.

The V and J genes are TRBV19 and TRBJ2-4; 10 bases are shared with TRBD1. Losses at the gene ends were 4 bases for V and 0 bases for J; bases not matched to a gene: 6. The germline CDR1 and CDR2 sequences are LNHDA and SQIVND (reference sequence). The CDR3 sequence is 17 residues long. CDR3 sequence (DNA): TGTGCCAGTAGTAGCAGGGGACAGGGGCGAGCCAAAAACATTCAGTACTTC. It is translated as CASSSRGQGRAKNIQYF.

J is TRBJ2-1 and V is TRBV5-1, with 8 positions matching TRBD2. V trimming: 0 bases; J trimming: 6 bases; junction bases outside the gene matches: 20. This CDR3 is 20 amino acids long. From germline, CDR1 is SGHRS and CDR2 YFSETQ. The CDR3, as DNA: TGCGCCAGCAGCTTGGCAGGAACAGCAATTTGGACTAGCCAGGTCAATGAGCAGTTCTTC. This gives the protein CASSLAGTAIWTSQVNEQFF.

This clone showed up just once. The chain is built from TRBV18 and TRBJ1-1; D is perhaps TRBD1 (5 bases). V lost 5 bases and J lost 5, with 18 bases in between. The germline CDR1 and CDR2 sequences are KGHSH and LQKENI. There are 15 residues in the CDR3. CDR3 region: CASSSDGQGETEAFF. CDR3 sequence (DNA): TGTGCCAGCTCATCCGACGGGCAGGGCGAGACTGAAGCTTTCTTT.

The V and J genes are TRBV2 and TRBJ1-6; D remains unclear. With 4 bases removed from V and 9 bases from J, the gap between germline ends came to 16 bases. CDR3 size: 15 residues. Germline-derived CDR1 and CDR2 are SNHLY and FYNNEI. This CDR3 reads CASSVGRKSPSPLHF. CDR3 in DNA: TGTGCCAGCAGTGTCGGCAGAAAGTCGCCTTCACCCCTCCACTTT.